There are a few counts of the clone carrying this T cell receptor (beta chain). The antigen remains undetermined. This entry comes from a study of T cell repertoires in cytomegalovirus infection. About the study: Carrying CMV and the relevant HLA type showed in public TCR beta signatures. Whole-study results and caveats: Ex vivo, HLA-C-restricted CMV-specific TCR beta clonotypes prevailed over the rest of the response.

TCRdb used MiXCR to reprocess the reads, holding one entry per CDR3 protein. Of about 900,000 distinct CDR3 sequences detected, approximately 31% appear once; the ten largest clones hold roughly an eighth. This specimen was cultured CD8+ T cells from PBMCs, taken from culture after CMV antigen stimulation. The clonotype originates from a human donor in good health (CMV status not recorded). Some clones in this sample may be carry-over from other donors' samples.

The CDR3 is CASSVPSSSWEHEQFF. CDR3 bases: TGTGCCAGCAGTGTCCCTAGCTCCAGCTGGGAGCATGAGCAGTTCTTC. V gene TRBV28 combines with J gene TRBJ2-1, with D possibly TRBD2 on 5 matching bases. V shed 5 bases and J shed 8 bases, with 22 bases lying between them. Germline-derived CDR1 and CDR2 are MDHEN and SYDVKM. The CDR3 has 16 residues.